The entry below describes one TCR beta chain. The antigen is unknown. This sample was included in a study of post-analysis software for immune sequencing data. Findings and caveats of the study: People with multiple sclerosis had a significantly lower normalized Chao1 diversity than controls did. When patients were compared with controls, about five TRBV segments were more frequent, TRBV5-6, TRBV5-1 and TRBV20-1 among them. Pronounced co-clustering by F measure was evident among identically batched samples.

cDNA libraries of TCR beta carried unique molecular identifiers. Via MiXCR, TCRdb re-called the PCR reads, giving one row per CDR3 protein. The sample shows about 540,000 distinct CDR3 sequences, 34% of them seen only once. The CDR3 contains 15 residues. V lost 3 bases and J lost 8; bases outside the gene matches: 11. Per the germline V gene, CDR1 is DFQATT and CDR2 is SNEGSKA (reference sequence). The origin of this receptor is a girl younger than 18 with multiple sclerosis. The sample comprised blood. The chain uses TRBV20-1 and TRBJ2-1, with 9 bases identical to TRBD2. CDR3 loop: CSASGPAGGPHEQFF. CDR3 nucleotides: TGCAGTGCTAGTGGGCCGGCGGGGGGGCCCCATGAGCAGTTCTTC.